These T cell receptor beta chains were read from a single sample in a study of T cell responses to AZD1222 COVID-19 vaccine. Sequencing was performed with immunoSEQ multiplex PCR; in TCRdb, only in-frame clones are kept and a portion is missing. The repertoire holds 100,000 or so clones, 85% to 90% seen once, with about 9.1% in the top ten. This specimen was peripheral blood, taken on day 0 of AZD1222 vaccination. The source is an adult in good health. Both conserved end residues are part of each CDR3. Fields, in order: J gene, D gene, V gene, clone size, CDR3 protein, CDR3 DNA. A D gene is named only where the DNA matches it firmly. Rows may omit the clone size; those that give it use once, few, many or a size class.

j_gene: TRBJ2-1; d_gene: NA; v_gene: TRBV7-3; abundance: NA; CDR3aa: CASSPGLRSYNEQFF; CDR3nt: TGTGCCAGCTCCCCCGGACTACGATCCTACAATGAGCAGTTCTTC
j_gene: TRBJ1-3; d_gene: NA; v_gene: TRBV4-1; abundance: NA; CDR3aa: CASSQTDSSTIYF; CDR3nt: TGCGCCAGCAGCCAAACGGACAGTTCCACCATATATTTT
j_gene: TRBJ1-5; d_gene: TRBD1; v_gene: TRBV28; abundance: NA; CDR3aa: CASSLFRGQASNQPQHF; CDR3nt: TGTGCCAGCAGTTTATTTCGGGGACAGGCTAGCAATCAGCCCCAGCATTTT
j_gene: TRBJ1-1; d_gene: NA; v_gene: TRBV18; abundance: NA; CDR3aa: CASSPPGPPAAFF; CDR3nt: TGTGCCAGCTCACCACCCGGTCCACCGGCGGCTTTCTTT
j_gene: TRBJ1-1; d_gene: TRBD1; v_gene: TRBV30; abundance: NA; CDR3aa: CAWSPQDRVKNTEAFF; CDR3nt: TGTGCCTGGAGTCCACAGGACAGGGTCAAAAACACTGAAGCTTTCTTT
j_gene: TRBJ2-7; d_gene: NA; v_gene: TRBV6-5; abundance: NA; CDR3aa: CASSYTRDSYEQYF; CDR3nt: TGTGCCAGCAGTTACACACGGGATTCCTACGAGCAGTACTTC
j_gene: TRBJ1-4; d_gene: NA; v_gene: TRBV4-1; abundance: NA; CDR3aa: CASSQGGNEKLFF; CDR3nt: TGCGCCAGCAGCCAAGGGGGTAATGAAAAACTGTTTTTT
j_gene: TRBJ1-1; d_gene: NA; v_gene: TRBV9; abundance: NA; CDR3aa: CASSVASGREAFF; CDR3nt: TGTGCCAGCAGCGTAGCGTCAGGGCGTGAAGCTTTCTTT
j_gene: TRBJ2-7; d_gene: TRBD2; v_gene: TRBV9; abundance: NA; CDR3aa: CASSGVAGGGEQYF; CDR3nt: TGTGCCAGCAGCGGAGTAGCGGGAGGGGGCGAGCAGTACTTC
j_gene: TRBJ2-5; d_gene: NA; v_gene: TRBV27; abundance: NA; CDR3aa: CASSPLETQYF; CDR3nt: TGTGCCAGCAGTCCCCTGGAGACCCAGTACTTC
j_gene: TRBJ2-7; d_gene: TRBD1; v_gene: TRBV18; abundance: NA; CDR3aa: CASSQGASSYEQYF; CDR3nt: TGTGCCAGCTCACAGGGGGCAAGCTCCTACGAGCAGTACTTC
j_gene: TRBJ1-1; d_gene: NA; v_gene: TRBV14; abundance: NA; CDR3aa: CASSQDPQGKTEAFF; CDR3nt: TGTGCCAGCAGCCAAGATCCCCAGGGTAAGACTGAAGCTTTCTTT
j_gene: TRBJ1-4; d_gene: NA; v_gene: TRBV5-1; abundance: NA; CDR3aa: CASSLTGSNEKLFF; CDR3nt: TGCGCCAGCAGCTTGACAGGGAGTAATGAAAAACTGTTTTTT
j_gene: TRBJ2-2; d_gene: NA; v_gene: TRBV9; abundance: once; CDR3aa: CASSLSGPNTGELFF; CDR3nt: TGTGCCAGCAGCCTAAGCGGGCCAAACACCGGGGAGCTGTTTTTT
j_gene: TRBJ2-2; d_gene: NA; v_gene: TRBV6-2/TRBV6-3; abundance: NA; CDR3aa: CASSYSTGINTGELFF; CDR3nt: TGTGCCAGCAGTTATAGCACAGGGATAAACACCGGGGAGCTGTTTTTT